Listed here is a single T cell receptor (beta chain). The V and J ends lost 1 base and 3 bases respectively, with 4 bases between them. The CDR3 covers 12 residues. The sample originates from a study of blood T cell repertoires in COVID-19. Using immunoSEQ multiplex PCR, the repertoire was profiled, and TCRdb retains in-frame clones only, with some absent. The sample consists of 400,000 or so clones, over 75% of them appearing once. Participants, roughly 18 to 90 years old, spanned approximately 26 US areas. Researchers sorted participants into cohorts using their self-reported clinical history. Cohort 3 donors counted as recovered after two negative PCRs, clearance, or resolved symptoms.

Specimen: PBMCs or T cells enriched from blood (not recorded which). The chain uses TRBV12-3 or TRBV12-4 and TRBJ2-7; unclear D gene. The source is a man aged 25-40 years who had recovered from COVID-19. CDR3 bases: TGTGCCAGCAGTTTAGGACACTACGAGCAGTACTTC. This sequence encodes CASSLGHYEQYF.